The 13 T cell receptor beta chains listed next were all sequenced from one sample in a study of cytomegalovirus exposure and HLA in healthy donors. Sequencing used immunoSEQ multiplex PCR; TCRdb keeps in-frame clones, though not all of them. The sample shows about 160,000 clones, roughly 91% of them seen only once. Sequenced input: PBMCs. All receptors come from a man younger than 35 in good health and CMV-seropositive.

The chain links TRBV11-3 to TRBJ2-2; no clear D gene. Germline CDR1 and CDR2: SGHNT and YENEEA. Between the trimmed V and J ends, which lost 5 bases and 5 bases, there was a span of 15 bases. The CDR3 has 15 residues. The CDR3 DNA reads TGTGCCAGCAGCCCGACCCCTGACGGGACCGGGGAGCTGTTTTTT. It is translated as CASSPTPDGTGELFF.

This clone turned up a few times. The chain is built from TRBV5-4 and TRBJ2-1; TRBD2 matches 7 bases. Germline V gene data show CDR1 as SGHNT and CDR2 as YYREEE (reference sequence). J was trimmed by 6 bases and V by 3 bases; bases with no gene match: 12. The CDR3 length is 16 residues. The CDR3 region has the DNA TGTGCCAGCAGCTCCTTACTAGCGATGAAAAGCAATGAGCAGTTCTTC. Encoded protein: CASSSLLAMKSNEQFF.

The chain employs TRBV21-1 and TRBJ2-5; the table's D call, TRBD2, was not checked against the DNA. TRBV21-1 represents a pseudogene. The CDR3 loop spans 15 amino acids. The CDR3 region is CASSNIEREKETQYF. The CDR3 DNA sequence: TGTGCCAGCAGCAACATTGAACGGGAGAAAGAGACCCAGTACTTC.

This chain uses TRBV4-2 with TRBJ2-1; 13 bases align to TRBD2. The CDR3 covers 19 residues. V lost 3 bases to trimming and J lost 4 bases; unmatched junction nucleotides: 12. The germline CDR1 and CDR2 sequences are LGHNA and YNFKEQ. CDR3 protein: CASSHLLAGGPIAYNEQFF. As DNA, the CDR3 is TGTGCCAGCAGCCATTTACTAGCGGGAGGGCCGATTGCGTACAATGAGCAGTTCTTC.

V is TRBV15 and J is TRBJ2-1; D is possibly TRBD1 (5 bases). V was cut by 1 base and J by 13 bases, with 11 bases left in between. This CDR3 spans 12 amino acids. Germline assignment: CDR1 LNHNV and CDR2 YYDKDF (reference sequence). The CDR3 nucleotides read TGTGCCACCAGCAGAGTCGGGCAGGGTCAGTTCTTC. This encodes CATSRVGQGQFF.

The rearrangement joins TRBV29-1 to TRBJ2-5; the match to TRBD2 covers 9 bases. The CDR3 totals 16 residues. The V segment lost 2 bases and the J segment 1 base; nucleotides outside the gene matches: 8. In germline, CDR1 is SQVTM, CDR2 ANQGSEA. The CDR3 protein is CSVETLSGGLQETQYF. The CDR3 bases are TGCAGCGTTGAAACCCTTAGCGGGGGCCTCCAAGAGACCCAGTACTTC.

This chain connects TRBV28 to TRBJ2-1; 11 bases fit TRBD2. The CDR3 length is 16 residues. V dropped 5 bases and J dropped 6; count of bases not matched to a gene: 9. Germline V lookup: CDR1 MDHEN, CDR2 SYDVKM. DNA for the CDR3: TGTGCCAGCAGTCCCCTAGCGGGAGGTGTAAGCAATGAGCAGTTCTTC. This translates into CASSPLAGGVSNEQFF. The full variable domain, its missing parts supplied by reference TRBV28 and TRBJ2-1, is DVKVTQSSRYLVKRTGEKVFLECVQDMDHENMFWYRQDPGLGLRLIYFSYDVKMKEKGDIPEGYSVSREKKERFSLILESASTNQTSMYLCASSPLAGGVSNEQFFGPGTRLTVL.

A note on this clone: Other DNA sequences of this sample code for an identical CDR3. V usage is TRBV20-1 and J usage is TRBJ1-1; D not certain. V was trimmed by 5 bases and J by 3 bases, leaving 7 bases between them. The CDR3 consists of 11 residues. In germline, CDR1 is DFQATT, CDR2 SNEGSKA (reference sequence). CDR3 DNA sequence: TGCAGTGCTCCACGGGACACTGAAGCTTTCTTT. Translated, it gives CSAPRDTEAFF.

This clone has more than one count but fewer than ten. The CDR3 DNA is TGTGCCAGCAGCTTAGGAGGATATGGCTACACCTTC. Protein sequence: CASSLGGYGYTF. The rearrangement uses TRBV7-9 and TRBJ1-2, with D unresolved. V lost 1 base and J lost 5, with 5 bases in between. Germline V gives CDR1 SEHNR, CDR2 FQNEAQ (reference sequence). The CDR3 runs to 12 residues.

The V call is TRBV11-3, the J call TRBJ2-1, with D perhaps TRBD1 (6 bases). Trimming left V 5 bases short and J 4 bases short, with 12 bases between. The CDR3 is 14 residues long. Germline CDR1 SGHNT, CDR2 YENEEA. The CDR3 region is CASSIRDTYNEQFF. The DNA for the CDR3 is TGTGCCAGCAGCATACGGGACACTTACAATGAGCAGTTCTTC.

The chain couples TRBV2 to TRBJ1-1; 10 nucleotides line up with TRBD1. Germline V gene data show CDR1 as SNHLY and CDR2 as FYNNEI. The trim removed 8 bases at V and 5 bases at J, leaving 8 bases unmatched. The CDR3 is made up of 14 amino acids. The CDR3 loop is CASDRGPEGTEAFF. In DNA form, the CDR3 reads TGTGCCAGCGACAGGGGGCCGGAAGGAACTGAAGCTTTCTTT.

This chain connects TRBV5-1 to TRBJ1-2; weak D call: TRBD1 (6 bases). CDR1 SGHRS and CDR2 YFSETQ come from the germline V gene. The CDR3 has 14 residues. Trimming shortened V by 0 bases and J by 4 bases, and 10 bases separated the two germline ends. The CDR3 spells CASSLVQTGYGYTF. The CDR3, as DNA: TGCGCCAGCAGCTTGGTACAGACAGGCTATGGCTACACCTTC.

V gene TRBV6-5 combines with J gene TRBJ1-1; no clear D gene. V was clipped by 0 bases and J by 2 bases, with 7 bases between them. Per the germline V gene, CDR1 is MNHEY and CDR2 is SVGAGI. This CDR3 has 14 amino acids. The CDR3 loop reads CASSYSAGNTEAFF. CDR3 DNA sequence: TGTGCCAGCAGTTACTCGGCAGGAAACACTGAAGCTTTCTTT.